This TCR beta chain was documented in a study of T cells after somatic rescue of genetic block. In germline, CDR1 is SGHTA, CDR2 FQGTGA. The CDR3 is 13 residues long. V gave up 6 bases and J gave up 5 bases, with 11 bases separating them. Repertoires were generated with immunoSEQ multiplex PCR, while TCRdb's copy carries only in-frame clones and drops some. Of some 15,000 clones listed, about two thirds are singletons. Sample: peripheral blood mononuclear cells (PBMCs). The sequence was collected from a boy between 5 and 17 years old. The chain recombines TRBV7-3 with TRBJ2-1; D remains ambiguous. CDR3 DNA: TGTGCCAGCAGTCCTTTCTCGCACAATGAGCAGTTCTTC. Translated: CASSPFSHNEQFF.